This entry lists 6 T cell receptor beta chains sequenced from one sample in a study of T cell responses to AZD1222 COVID-19 vaccine. Repertoires were generated with immunoSEQ multiplex PCR, while TCRdb's copy carries only in-frame clones and drops some. The sample lists about 86,000 clones, over 85% occurring once. Source: peripheral blood, taken on day 0 of AZD1222 vaccination. The origin of the receptors is an adult in good health.

The table lists this clone with a few counts. This chain connects TRBV19 to TRBJ1-1; D is unresolved. This CDR3 comprises 15 residues. Germline values: CDR1 LNHDA, CDR2 SQIVND (reference sequence). Trimming took 4 bases from V and 0 from J, leaving 12 bases between them. The CDR3 loop is CASSTRRTVNTEAFF. CDR3 DNA: TGTGCCAGTAGTACCCGTCGGACGGTGAACACTGAAGCTTTCTTT.

The chain combines TRBV12-5 with TRBJ2-5, with 8 bases that match TRBD1. CDR1 is LGHNT, CDR2 FRNRAP, per germline. This CDR3 has 16 residues. V trimming: 1 base; J trimming: 4 bases; junction bases outside the gene matches: 8. The CDR3 is CASGLGLRGQAETQYF. CDR3 bases: TGTGCTAGTGGTTTGGGACTCAGGGGGCAAGCAGAGACCCAGTACTTC. The variable domain in full, with the rest retrieved from reference TRBV12-5 and TRBJ2-5, is DARVTQTPRHKVTEMGQEVTMRCQPILGHNTVFWYRQTMMQGLELLAYFRNRAPLDDSGMPKDRFSAEMPDATLATLKIQPSEPRDSAVYFCASGLGLRGQAETQYFGPGTRLLVL.

The chain joins TRBV3-1 (or the pseudogene TRBV3-2) to TRBJ2-7, with D unclear. The CDR3 length is 14 residues. With 1 base removed from V and 3 bases from J, the gap between germline ends came to 10 bases. Germline V gives CDR1 LGHDT, CDR2 YNNKEL (reference sequence). The CDR3 is CASSQVQGNYEQYF. The DNA of the CDR3 is TGTGCCAGCAGCCAAGTTCAAGGGAACTACGAGCAGTACTTC.

In its sample, this clone was seen once. J is TRBJ1-5 and V is TRBV15; D remains ambiguous. V lost 0 bases and J lost 1, with 13 bases in between. The CDR3 totals 17 residues. From germline, CDR1 is LNHNV and CDR2 YYDKDF (reference sequence). CDR3 residues: CATSRDSGLVSNQPQHF. Here the CDR3 DNA reads TGTGCCACCAGCAGAGATTCGGGGTTGGTGAGCAATCAGCCCCAGCATTTT.

The CDR3 loop reads CASSQEWSSYEQYF. Written as DNA, the CDR3 is TGTGCCAGCAGCCAAGAGTGGAGTTCCTACGAGCAGTACTTC. The rearrangement joins TRBV4-2 to TRBJ2-7; D is unresolved. This CDR3 contains 14 residues. Germline lookup yields CDR1 LGHNA and CDR2 YNFKEQ. V lost 0 bases to trimming and J lost 1 base, with 7 bases between them.

V gene TRBV6-5 combines with J gene TRBJ1-1, with a weak D call TRBD1 (5 bases). Germline CDR1 reads MNHEY; CDR2 reads SVGAGI. V lost 4 bases, J lost 5 bases, and 11 bases lay in between. This CDR3 is 13 amino acids long. The CDR3 bases are TGTGCCAGCAGTTGGGGTCGGGGGACTGAAGCTTTCTTT. Residues: CASSWGRGTEAFF.